The 21 T cell receptor beta chains below were found in one sample sequenced in a study of shared clonotypes between healthy human individuals. The repertoire was sequenced with immunoSEQ multiplex PCR; TCRdb's copy has only in-frame clones and lacks some. Of some 700,000 clones in the sample, about nine tenths are singletons; the top ten hold about 33%. Sequencing was performed on memory CD8+ T cells from PBMCs. Subset: CD45RO+ cells pooled with CCR7-negative TemRA cells. These receptor sequences come from a man between 18 and 29 years old in good health. Some clones in this sample may be carry-over from other donors' samples.

This CDR3 reads CATSRVGGSYEQYF. Written as DNA, the CDR3 is TGTGCCACCAGCAGAGTCGGGGGCTCCTACGAGCAGTACTTC. The chain employs TRBV15 and TRBJ2-7, with D possibly matching TRBD2 (6 bases). Between the trimmed V and J ends, which lost 1 base and 0 bases, there was a span of 7 bases. The germline CDR1 and CDR2 sequences are LNHNV and YYDKDF (reference sequence). This CDR3 spans 14 amino acids.

The rearrangement uses TRBV28 and TRBJ2-2, with TRBD1 as a possible D gene (5 bases). Trimming removed 6 bases from V and 6 bases from J, with 14 bases in between. This CDR3 contains 14 residues. CDR1 and CDR2 (germline): MDHEN, SYDVKM. The CDR3 coding sequence is TGTGCCAGCAGCCTTGGGGCCGTAGCCGGGGAGCTGTTTTTT. This codes for CASSLGAVAGELFF.

Regarding this clone: Other DNA sequences within the sample encode an identical CDR3. This chain links TRBV27 with TRBJ2-1; no firm D call. Trimming cost V 0 bases and J 2 bases, with 5 bases left between them. The CDR3 has 14 residues. Germline-derived CDR1 and CDR2 are MNHEY and SMNVEV (reference sequence). The chain's CDR3 is CASSLSPAYNEQFF. For the CDR3, the DNA is TGTGCCAGCAGTTTATCCCCCGCCTACAATGAGCAGTTCTTC.

This clone was observed a few times. This chain connects TRBV2 to TRBJ2-1, with TRBD1 as a possible D gene (6 bases). With 8 bases removed from V and 5 bases from J, the gap between germline ends came to 19 bases. Germline V gene sequence: CDR1 SNHLY, CDR2 FYNNEI. This CDR3 region has 15 residues. The CDR3 DNA is TGTGCCAGCGGAGAACGGGACATTTCCGACAATGAGCAGTTCTTC. Translation: CASGERDISDNEQFF.

V is TRBV4-1 and J is TRBJ1-4; D gene unclear. Germline V CDR1 and CDR2: MGHRA, YSYEKL. The V end was cut by 3 bases, the J end by 1 base, with 9 bases between. The CDR3 loop spans 15 amino acids. The CDR3 reads CASSHHGVTNEKLFF. DNA of the CDR3: TGCGCCAGCAGCCACCACGGGGTAACTAATGAAAAACTGTTTTTT.

This chain uses TRBV6-5 with TRBJ1-5; D may be TRBD1 (5 bases). This CDR3 is 15 amino acids long. Germline CDR1 MNHEY, CDR2 SVGAGI. Trimming shortened V by 0 bases and J by 4 bases, and 10 bases separated the two germline ends. The CDR3 DNA sequence: TGTGCCAGCAGTTACTCGGCGACAGAGAATCAGCCCCAGCATTTT. Its protein is CASSYSATENQPQHF.

V and J are TRBV29-1 and TRBJ1-3; 8 bases agree with TRBD1. The CDR3 runs to 17 residues. The germline V gene encodes CDR1 SQVTM and CDR2 ANQGSEA. The J segment lost 3 bases and the V segment lost 7 bases, leaving 17 bases of the junction unmatched. CDR3 in amino acids: CSGLGGPGQGLGNTIYF. Written as DNA, the CDR3 is TGCAGCGGCTTGGGGGGGCCCGGACAGGGACTTGGAAACACCATATATTTT.

This chain joins TRBV10-2 and TRBJ2-1, with 8 bases lining up with TRBD1. Trimming took 4 bases from V and 7 from J; bases not matched to a gene: 6. The CDR3 loop spans 14 amino acids. Looked up from germline, CDR1 is WSHSY and CDR2 is SAAADI. Here the CDR3 reads CASSVTDRVNEQFF. DNA of the CDR3: TGCGCCAGCAGTGTTACGGACAGGGTGAATGAGCAGTTCTTC.

In DNA form, the CDR3 reads TGTGCCAGCAGCCCCGCACCGGCGGGGGTCCGAACCGGGGAGCTGTTTTTT. Encoded protein: CASSPAPAGVRTGELFF. The chain couples TRBV7-7 to TRBJ2-2, with 7 bases aligning to TRBD2. V was pared by 5 bases and J by 5 bases, with 14 bases of the junction left unmatched. Looked up from germline, CDR1 is SSHAT and CDR2 is FNYEAQ (reference sequence). The CDR3 is 17 residues long.

The gene calls are TRBV6-5 and TRBJ2-7; D gene ambiguous. The CDR3 extends over 12 amino acids. Germline CDR1 MNHEY, CDR2 SVGAGI. Trimming shortened V by 2 bases and J by 7 bases, and 9 bases separated the two germline ends. This CDR3 is CASSYTKGEQYF. CDR3 sequence (DNA): TGTGCCAGCAGTTACACGAAAGGGGAGCAGTACTTC.

This clone was observed a few times. The chain uses TRBV10-3 and TRBJ1-1; D ambiguous. The CDR3 loop spans 11 amino acids. Deletions cut 6 bases from V and 2 bases from J, with 4 bases between. Germline V gene lookup returns CDR1 ENHRY and CDR2 SYGVKD. The CDR3 coding sequence is TGTGCCATCAGGGATAACACTGAAGCTTTCTTT. Amino acids: CAIRDNTEAFF.

This CDR3 reads CASSLKNRWHSYEQYF. CDR3 DNA: TGTGCCAGCAGCTTAAAGAACCGATGGCACTCCTACGAGCAGTACTTC. The V and J genes are TRBV7-2 and TRBJ2-7; D is ambiguous. This CDR3 spans 16 amino acids. Germline assignment: CDR1 SGHTA and CDR2 FQGNSA. Trimming removed 2 bases at V and 0 bases at J, with 14 bases between.

To note about this clone: Additional DNA sequences in this sample encode the identical CDR3. The chain recombines TRBV7-9 with TRBJ2-3; D is undetermined. V lost 4 bases to trimming and J lost 4 bases, with 3 bases between them. Per germline, CDR1 SEHNR and CDR2 FQNEAQ (reference sequence). This CDR3 is 11 amino acids long. Here the CDR3 reads CASSSADTQYF. In DNA, the CDR3 is TGTGCCAGCAGCTCCGCAGATACGCAGTATTTT.

This sequence joins TRBV5-1 and TRBJ1-1; D gene uncertain. The CDR3 is 14 residues long. Germline lookup yields CDR1 SGHRS and CDR2 YFSETQ. V gave up 4 bases and J gave up 5 bases, with 15 bases separating them. CDR3 bases: TGCGCCAGCAGCCTGAGCGGGAGCAGGACTGAAGCTTTCTTT. It encodes CASSLSGSRTEAFF.

V usage is TRBV6-6 and J usage is TRBJ1-2; D remains unclear. This CDR3 is built from 12 residues. Between the trimmed V and J ends, which lost 8 bases and 8 bases, there was a span of 15 bases. Per germline, CDR1 MNHNY and CDR2 SVGAGI (reference sequence). CDR3 protein: CASLTVSDGYTF. CDR3 nucleotides: TGTGCCAGCCTAACAGTGTCGGACGGCTACACCTTC.

V is TRBV6-1 and J is TRBJ1-1; no clear D. The CDR3 totals 16 residues. CDR1 is MNHNS, CDR2 SASEGT, per germline. Trimming left V 8 bases short and J 1 base short, with 20 bases between. The DNA of the CDR3 is TGTGCCAGCTGTGCCAAAACATATATTTCGAACACTGAAGCTTTCTTT. As protein: CASCAKTYISNTEAFF.

The chain links TRBV2 to TRBJ2-2; D might be TRBD1 or TRBD2, each matching 5 bases. V was trimmed by 4 bases and J by 5 bases, leaving 20 bases between them. CDR3 length: 17 residues. Germline assignment: CDR1 SNHLY and CDR2 FYNNEI. The CDR3 coding sequence is TGTGCCAGCAGTGGTCACTCCGGGACGGGTGGGACCGGGGAGCTGTTTTTT. Translation: CASSGHSGTGGTGELFF.

V gene TRBV14 combines with J gene TRBJ1-2, with D possibly being TRBD1 (6 bases). Germline values: CDR1 SGHDN, CDR2 FVKESK. This CDR3 spans 16 amino acids. Trimming cost V 3 bases and J 5 bases, with 19 bases left between them. The CDR3 sequence: CASSHESTGWDYGYTF. The CDR3 nucleotides read TGTGCCAGCAGCCACGAATCCACAGGGTGGGATTATGGCTACACCTTC.

This chain connects TRBV27 to TRBJ2-5; 7 bases line up with TRBD2. The V gene end was trimmed by 4 bases and the J gene end by 2 bases; junction bases not matched to a gene: 1. This CDR3 is built from 13 residues. Germline assignment: CDR1 MNHEY and CDR2 SMNVEV (reference sequence). The CDR3 spells CASSSGLQETQYF. For the CDR3, the DNA is TGTGCCAGCAGTTCGGGACTACAAGAGACCCAGTACTTC.

The chain recombines TRBV27 with TRBJ1-6; D perhaps matches TRBD1 (6 bases). CDR3 length equals 14 residues. The V and J ends lost 6 bases and 7 bases respectively, with 13 bases between them. Germline lookup yields CDR1 MNHEY and CDR2 SMNVEV (reference sequence). The CDR3 DNA follows: TGTGCCAGCAGCTATACAGGGATCAATTCACCCCTCCACTTT. Its protein product is CASSYTGINSPLHF.

This chain links TRBV28 with TRBJ2-1, with D possibly TRBD2 on 5 matching bases. Germline CDR1 is MDHEN and CDR2 is SYDVKM. V was cut by 6 bases and J by 4 bases, with 22 bases left in between. The CDR3 is 17 residues long. CDR3 sequence: CASRSTNPAERYNEQFF. The CDR3 bases are TGTGCCAGCAGGTCCACTAACCCAGCGGAAAGATACAATGAGCAGTTCTTC.